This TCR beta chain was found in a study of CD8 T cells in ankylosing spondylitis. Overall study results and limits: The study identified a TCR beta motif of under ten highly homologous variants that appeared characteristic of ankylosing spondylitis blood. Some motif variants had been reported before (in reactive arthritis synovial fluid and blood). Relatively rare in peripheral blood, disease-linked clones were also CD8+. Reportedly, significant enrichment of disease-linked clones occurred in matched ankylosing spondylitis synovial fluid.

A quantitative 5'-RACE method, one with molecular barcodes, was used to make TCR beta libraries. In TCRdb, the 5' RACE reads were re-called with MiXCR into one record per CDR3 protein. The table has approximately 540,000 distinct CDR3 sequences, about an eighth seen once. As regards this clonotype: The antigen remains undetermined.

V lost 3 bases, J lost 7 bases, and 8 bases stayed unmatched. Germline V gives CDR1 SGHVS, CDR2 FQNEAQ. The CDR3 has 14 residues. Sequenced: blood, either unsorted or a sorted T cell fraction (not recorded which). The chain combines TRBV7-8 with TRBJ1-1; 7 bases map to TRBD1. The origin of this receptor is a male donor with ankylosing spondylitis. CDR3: CASSFVGQLSEAFF. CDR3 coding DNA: TGTGCCAGCAGCTTCGTGGGACAGCTAAGTGAAGCTTTCTTT.